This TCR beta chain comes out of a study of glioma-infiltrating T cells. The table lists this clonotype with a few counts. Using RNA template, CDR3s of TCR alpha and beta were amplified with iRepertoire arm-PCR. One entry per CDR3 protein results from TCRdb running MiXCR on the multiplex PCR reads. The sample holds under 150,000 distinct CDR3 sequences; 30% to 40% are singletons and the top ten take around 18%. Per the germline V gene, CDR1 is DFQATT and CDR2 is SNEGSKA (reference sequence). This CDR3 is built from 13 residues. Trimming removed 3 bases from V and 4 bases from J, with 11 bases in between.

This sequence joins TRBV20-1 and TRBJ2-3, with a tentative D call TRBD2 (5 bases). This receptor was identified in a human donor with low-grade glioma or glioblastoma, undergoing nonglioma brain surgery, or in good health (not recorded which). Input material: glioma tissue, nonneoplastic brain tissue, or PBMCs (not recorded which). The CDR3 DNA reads TGCAGTGCTAGGTCGGGGATCGCAGATACGCAGTATTTT. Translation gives CSARSGIADTQYF.